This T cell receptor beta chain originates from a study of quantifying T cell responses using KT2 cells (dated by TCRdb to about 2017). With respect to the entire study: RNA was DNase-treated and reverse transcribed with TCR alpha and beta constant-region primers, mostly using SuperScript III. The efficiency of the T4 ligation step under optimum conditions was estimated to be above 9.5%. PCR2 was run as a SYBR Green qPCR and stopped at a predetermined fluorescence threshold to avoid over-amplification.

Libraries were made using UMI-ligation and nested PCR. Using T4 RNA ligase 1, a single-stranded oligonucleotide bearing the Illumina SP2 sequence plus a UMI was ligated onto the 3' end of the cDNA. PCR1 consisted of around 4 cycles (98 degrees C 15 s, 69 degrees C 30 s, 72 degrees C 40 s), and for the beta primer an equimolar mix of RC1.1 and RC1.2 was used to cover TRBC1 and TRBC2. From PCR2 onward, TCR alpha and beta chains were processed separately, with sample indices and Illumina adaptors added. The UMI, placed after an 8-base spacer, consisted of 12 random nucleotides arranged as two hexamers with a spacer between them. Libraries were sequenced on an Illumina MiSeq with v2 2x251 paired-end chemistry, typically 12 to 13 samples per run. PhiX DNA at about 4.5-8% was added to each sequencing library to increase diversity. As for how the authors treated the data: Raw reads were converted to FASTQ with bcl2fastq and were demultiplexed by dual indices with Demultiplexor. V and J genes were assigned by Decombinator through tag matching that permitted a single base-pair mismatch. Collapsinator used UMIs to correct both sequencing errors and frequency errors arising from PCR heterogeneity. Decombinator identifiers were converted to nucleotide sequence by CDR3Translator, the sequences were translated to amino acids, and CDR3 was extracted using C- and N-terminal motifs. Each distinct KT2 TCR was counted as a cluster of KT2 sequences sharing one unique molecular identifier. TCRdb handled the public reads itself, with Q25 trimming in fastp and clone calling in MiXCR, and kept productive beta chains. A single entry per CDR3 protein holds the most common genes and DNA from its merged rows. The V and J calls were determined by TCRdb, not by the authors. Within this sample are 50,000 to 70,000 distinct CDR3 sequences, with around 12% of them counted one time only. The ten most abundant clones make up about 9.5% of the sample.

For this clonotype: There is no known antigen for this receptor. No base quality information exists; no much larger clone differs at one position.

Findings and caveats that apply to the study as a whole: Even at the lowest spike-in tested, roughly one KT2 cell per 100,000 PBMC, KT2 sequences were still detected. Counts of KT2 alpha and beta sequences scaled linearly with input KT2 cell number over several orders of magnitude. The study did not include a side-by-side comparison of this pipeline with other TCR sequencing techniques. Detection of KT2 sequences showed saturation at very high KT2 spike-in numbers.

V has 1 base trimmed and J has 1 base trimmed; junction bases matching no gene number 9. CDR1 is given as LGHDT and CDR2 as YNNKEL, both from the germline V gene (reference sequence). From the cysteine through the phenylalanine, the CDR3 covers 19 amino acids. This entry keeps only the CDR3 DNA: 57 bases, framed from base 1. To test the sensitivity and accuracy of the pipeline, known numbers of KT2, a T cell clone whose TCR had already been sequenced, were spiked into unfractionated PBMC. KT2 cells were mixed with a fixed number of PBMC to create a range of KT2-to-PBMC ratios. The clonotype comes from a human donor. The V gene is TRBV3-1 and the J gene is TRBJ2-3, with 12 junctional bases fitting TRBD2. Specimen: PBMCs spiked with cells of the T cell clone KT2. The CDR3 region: CASSQGLAGGPRGTDTQYF. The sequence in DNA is TGTGCCAGCAGCCAAGGGCTAGCGGGGGGGCCTCGGGGCACAGATACGCAGTATTTT.